The entry that follows covers one T cell receptor (beta chain) sequence. The antigen remains unidentified. Repertoires were generated with immunoSEQ multiplex PCR, while TCRdb's copy carries only in-frame clones and drops some. This sample has 30,000 to 35,000 clones; approximately 70% occur once, and the top ten carry 3% to 4.5%. These data belong to a study of radiotherapy plus CTLA-4 blockade in lung cancer. Study overall: Disease control was present in more than 30% of patients, and objective responses in around 18%.

The study, taken as a whole, reports: Response was reportedly best predicted by early blood T cell clone dynamics, with interferon-beta.

Sequencing was performed on peripheral blood, taken from a patient treated with radiotherapy plus ipilimumab. This TCR came from a human donor with non-small cell lung cancer who had stable disease on radiotherapy plus ipilimumab.

As DNA, the CDR3 is TGTGCCAGCTCACCTAACGCGCAGGGGGCAGCCGGAAACACCATATATTTT. It specifies CASSPNAQGAAGNTIYF. This chain links TRBV18 with TRBJ1-3, with 8 bases that match TRBD1. Germline-derived CDR1 and CDR2 are KGHSH and LQKENI. Trimming took 3 bases from V and 4 from J; bases not matched to a gene: 11. The CDR3 is 17 amino acids.